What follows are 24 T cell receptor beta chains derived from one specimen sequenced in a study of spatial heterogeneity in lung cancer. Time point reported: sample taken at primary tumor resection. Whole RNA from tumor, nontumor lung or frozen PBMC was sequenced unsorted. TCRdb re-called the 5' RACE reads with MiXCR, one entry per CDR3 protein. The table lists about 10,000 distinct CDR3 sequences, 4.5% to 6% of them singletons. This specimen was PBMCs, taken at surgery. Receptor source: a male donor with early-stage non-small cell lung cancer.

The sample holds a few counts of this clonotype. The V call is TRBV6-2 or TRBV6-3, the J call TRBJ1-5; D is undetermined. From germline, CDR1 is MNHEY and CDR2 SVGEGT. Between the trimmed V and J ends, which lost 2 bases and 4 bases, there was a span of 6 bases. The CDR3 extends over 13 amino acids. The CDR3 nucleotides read TGTGCCAGCAGTTACCCTATAAATCAGCCCCAGCATTTT. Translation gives CASSYPINQPQHF.

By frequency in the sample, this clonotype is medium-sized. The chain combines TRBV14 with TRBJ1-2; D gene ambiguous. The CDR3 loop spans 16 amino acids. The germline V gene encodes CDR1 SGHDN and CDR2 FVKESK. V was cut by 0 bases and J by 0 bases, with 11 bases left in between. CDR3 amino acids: CASSQEGRESNYGYTF. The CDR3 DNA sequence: TGTGCCAGCAGCCAAGAAGGTCGGGAGTCTAACTATGGCTACACCTTC.

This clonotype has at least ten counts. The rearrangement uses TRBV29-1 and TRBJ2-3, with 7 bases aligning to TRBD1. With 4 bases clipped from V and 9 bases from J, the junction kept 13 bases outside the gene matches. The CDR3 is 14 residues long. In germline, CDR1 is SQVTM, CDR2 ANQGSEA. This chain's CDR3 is CSVVPGQSRGTQYF. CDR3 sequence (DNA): TGCAGCGTTGTCCCTGGACAGTCCAGGGGGACGCAGTATTTT.

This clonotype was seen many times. The CDR3 DNA is TGTGCCAGCACCACGCGGGTAGAGCAGTTCTTC. This sequence encodes CASTTRVEQFF. The chain employs TRBV7-2 and TRBJ2-1; D possibly corresponds to TRBD2 (5 bases). The CDR3 runs 11 residues. The V gene's germline CDR1 is SGHTA and CDR2 FQGNSA. V was trimmed by 7 bases and J by 10 bases, leaving 11 bases between them.

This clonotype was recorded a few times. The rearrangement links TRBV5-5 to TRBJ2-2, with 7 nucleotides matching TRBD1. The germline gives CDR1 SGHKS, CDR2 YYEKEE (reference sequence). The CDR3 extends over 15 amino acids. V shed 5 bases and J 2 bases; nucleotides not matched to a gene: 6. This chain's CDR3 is CASRTGTANTGELFF. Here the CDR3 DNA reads TGTGCCAGCAGAACCGGGACAGCCAACACCGGGGAGCTGTTTTTT.

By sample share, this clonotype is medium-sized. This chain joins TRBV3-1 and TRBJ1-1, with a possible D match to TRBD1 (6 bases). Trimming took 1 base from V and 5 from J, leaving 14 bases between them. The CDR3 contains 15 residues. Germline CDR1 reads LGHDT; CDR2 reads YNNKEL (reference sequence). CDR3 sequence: CASSQGSRGWTEAFF. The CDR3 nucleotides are TGTGCCAGCAGCCAAGGCTCCAGGGGATGGACTGAAGCTTTCTTT.

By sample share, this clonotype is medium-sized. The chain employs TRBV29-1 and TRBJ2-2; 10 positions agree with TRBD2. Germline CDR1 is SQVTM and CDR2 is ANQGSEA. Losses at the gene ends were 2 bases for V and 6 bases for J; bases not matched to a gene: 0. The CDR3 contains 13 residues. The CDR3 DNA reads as TGCAGCGTTGAAAGCGGGAGGGCCGGGGAGCTGTTTTTT. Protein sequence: CSVESGRAGELFF.

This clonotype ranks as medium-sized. CDR3 sequence reads: CASSSTGTSSYEQYF. CDR3 in DNA: TGCGCCAGCAGCTCCACCGGGACGTCCTCCTACGAGCAGTACTTC. The chain joins TRBV5-1 to TRBJ2-7, with D perhaps given as TRBD1 or TRBD2 (5 bases each). The CDR3 length is 15 residues. Deletions cut 3 bases from V and 0 bases from J, with 13 bases between. The germline CDR1 and CDR2 sequences are SGHRS and YFSETQ.

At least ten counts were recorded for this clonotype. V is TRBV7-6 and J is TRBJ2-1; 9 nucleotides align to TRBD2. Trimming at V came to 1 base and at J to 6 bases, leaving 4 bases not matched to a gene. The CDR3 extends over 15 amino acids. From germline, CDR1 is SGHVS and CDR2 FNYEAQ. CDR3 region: CASSLGGGDINEQFF. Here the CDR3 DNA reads TGTGCCAGCAGCTTAGGCGGGGGGGATATCAATGAGCAGTTCTTC.

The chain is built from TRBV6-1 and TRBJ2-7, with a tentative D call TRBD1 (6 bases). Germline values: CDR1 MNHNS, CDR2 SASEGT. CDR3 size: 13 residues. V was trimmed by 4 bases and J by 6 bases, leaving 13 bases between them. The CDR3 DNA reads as TGTGCCAGCAGTGCCCGGGACACTTCCGAGCAGTACTTC. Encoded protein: CASSARDTSEQYF.

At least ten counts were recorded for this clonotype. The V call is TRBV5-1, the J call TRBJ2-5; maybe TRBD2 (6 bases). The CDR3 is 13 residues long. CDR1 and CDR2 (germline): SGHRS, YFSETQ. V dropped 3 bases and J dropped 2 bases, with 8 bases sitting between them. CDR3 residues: CASSSGRQETQYF. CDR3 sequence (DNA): TGCGCCAGCAGCTCAGGGAGGCAAGAGACCCAGTACTTC.

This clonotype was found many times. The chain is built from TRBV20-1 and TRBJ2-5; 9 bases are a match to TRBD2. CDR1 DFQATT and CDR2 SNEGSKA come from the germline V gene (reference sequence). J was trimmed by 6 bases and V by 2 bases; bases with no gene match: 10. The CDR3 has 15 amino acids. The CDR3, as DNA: TGCAGTGCTAGAAGGTTTAGCGGGAGCTTGCAGACCCAGTACTTC. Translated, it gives CSARRFSGSLQTQYF.

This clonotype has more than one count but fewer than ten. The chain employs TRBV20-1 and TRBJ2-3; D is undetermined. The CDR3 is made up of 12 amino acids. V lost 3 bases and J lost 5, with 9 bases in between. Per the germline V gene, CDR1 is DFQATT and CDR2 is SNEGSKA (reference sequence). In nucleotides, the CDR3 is TGCAGTGCTAGGGGCTTAGTAGATACGCAGTATTTT. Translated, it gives CSARGLVDTQYF.

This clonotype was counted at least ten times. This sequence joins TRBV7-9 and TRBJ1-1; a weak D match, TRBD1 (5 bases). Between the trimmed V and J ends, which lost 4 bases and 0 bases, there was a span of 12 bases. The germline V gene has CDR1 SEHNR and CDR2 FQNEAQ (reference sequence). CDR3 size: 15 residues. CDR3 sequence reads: CASSWQGSLNTEAFF. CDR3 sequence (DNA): TGTGCCAGCAGCTGGCAGGGTTCATTGAACACTGAAGCTTTCTTT.

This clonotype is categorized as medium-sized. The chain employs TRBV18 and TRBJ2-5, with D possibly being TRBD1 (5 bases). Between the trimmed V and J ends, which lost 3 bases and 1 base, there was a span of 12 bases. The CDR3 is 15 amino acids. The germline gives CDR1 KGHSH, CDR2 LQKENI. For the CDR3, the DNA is TGTGCCAGCTCACCGCAGGGCAGGCCCCAAGAGACCCAGTACTTC. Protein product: CASSPQGRPQETQYF.

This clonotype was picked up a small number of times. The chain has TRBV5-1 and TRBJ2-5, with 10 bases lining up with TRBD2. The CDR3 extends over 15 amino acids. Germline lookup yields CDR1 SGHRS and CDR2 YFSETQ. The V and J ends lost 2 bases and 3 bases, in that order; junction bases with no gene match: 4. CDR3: CASSLGTSEKETQYF. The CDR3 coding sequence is TGCGCCAGCAGCTTAGGGACTAGCGAGAAAGAGACCCAGTACTTC.

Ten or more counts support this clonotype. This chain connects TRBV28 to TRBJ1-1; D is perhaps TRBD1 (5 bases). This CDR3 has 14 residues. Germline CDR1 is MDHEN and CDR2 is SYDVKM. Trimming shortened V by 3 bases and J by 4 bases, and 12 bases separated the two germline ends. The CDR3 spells CASSFGGVRTEAFF. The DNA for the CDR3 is TGTGCCAGCAGTTTTGGGGGAGTACGCACTGAAGCTTTCTTT.

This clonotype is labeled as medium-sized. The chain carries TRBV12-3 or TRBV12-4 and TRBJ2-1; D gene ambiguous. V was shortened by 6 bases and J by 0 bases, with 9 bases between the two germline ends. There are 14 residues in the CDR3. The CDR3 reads CASSHRVSYNEQFF. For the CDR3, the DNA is TGTGCCAGCAGCCATCGGGTCTCCTACAATGAGCAGTTCTTC.

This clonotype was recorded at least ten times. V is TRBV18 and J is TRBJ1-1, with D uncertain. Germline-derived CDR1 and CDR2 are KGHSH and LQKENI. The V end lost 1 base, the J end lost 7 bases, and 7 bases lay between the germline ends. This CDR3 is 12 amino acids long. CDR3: CASSPLANEAFF. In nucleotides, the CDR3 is TGTGCCAGCTCACCACTCGCTAATGAAGCTTTCTTT.

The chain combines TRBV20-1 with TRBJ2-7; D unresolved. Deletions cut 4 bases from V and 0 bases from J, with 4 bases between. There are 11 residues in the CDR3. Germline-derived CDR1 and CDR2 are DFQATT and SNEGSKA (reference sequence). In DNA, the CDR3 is TGCAGTGCTACCTTCTCCTACGAGCAGTACTTC. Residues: CSATFSYEQYF.

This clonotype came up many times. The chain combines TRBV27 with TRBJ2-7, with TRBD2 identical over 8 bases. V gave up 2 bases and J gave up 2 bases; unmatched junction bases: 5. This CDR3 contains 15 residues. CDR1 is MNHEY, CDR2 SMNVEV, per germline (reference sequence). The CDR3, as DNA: TGTGCCAGCAGTTTACGTGGGACTAGTGCCTACGAGCAGTACTTC. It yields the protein CASSLRGTSAYEQYF.

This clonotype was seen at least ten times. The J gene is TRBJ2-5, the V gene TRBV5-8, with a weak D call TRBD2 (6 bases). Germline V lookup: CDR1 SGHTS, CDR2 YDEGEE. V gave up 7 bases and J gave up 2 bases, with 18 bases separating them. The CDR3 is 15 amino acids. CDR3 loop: CASGTRGRGQETQYF. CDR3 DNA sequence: TGTGCCAGCGGAACGCGGGGTAGGGGTCAAGAGACCCAGTACTTC. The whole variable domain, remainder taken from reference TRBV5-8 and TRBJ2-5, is EAGVTQSPTHLIKTRGQQATLRCSPISGHTSVYWYQQALGLGLQFLLWYDEGEERNRGNFPPRFSGRQFPNYSSELNVNALELEDSALYLCASGTRGRGQETQYFGPGTRLLVL.

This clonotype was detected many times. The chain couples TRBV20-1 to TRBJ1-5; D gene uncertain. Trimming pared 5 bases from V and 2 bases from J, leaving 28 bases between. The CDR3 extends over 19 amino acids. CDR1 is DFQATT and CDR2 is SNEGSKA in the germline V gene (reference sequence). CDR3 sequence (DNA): TGCAGTGCTTCCGCTCAAACCACCGCCTGGGATTATGGCAATCAGCCCCAGCATTTT. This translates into CSASAQTTAWDYGNQPQHF.

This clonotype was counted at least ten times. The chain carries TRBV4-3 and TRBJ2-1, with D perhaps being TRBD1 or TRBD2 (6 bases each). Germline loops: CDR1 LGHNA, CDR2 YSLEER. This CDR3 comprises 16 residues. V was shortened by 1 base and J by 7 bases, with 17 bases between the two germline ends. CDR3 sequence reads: CASSQVVGGSGNEQFF. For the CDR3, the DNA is TGCGCCAGCAGCCAAGTGGTCGGGGGCTCTGGTAATGAGCAGTTCTTC.